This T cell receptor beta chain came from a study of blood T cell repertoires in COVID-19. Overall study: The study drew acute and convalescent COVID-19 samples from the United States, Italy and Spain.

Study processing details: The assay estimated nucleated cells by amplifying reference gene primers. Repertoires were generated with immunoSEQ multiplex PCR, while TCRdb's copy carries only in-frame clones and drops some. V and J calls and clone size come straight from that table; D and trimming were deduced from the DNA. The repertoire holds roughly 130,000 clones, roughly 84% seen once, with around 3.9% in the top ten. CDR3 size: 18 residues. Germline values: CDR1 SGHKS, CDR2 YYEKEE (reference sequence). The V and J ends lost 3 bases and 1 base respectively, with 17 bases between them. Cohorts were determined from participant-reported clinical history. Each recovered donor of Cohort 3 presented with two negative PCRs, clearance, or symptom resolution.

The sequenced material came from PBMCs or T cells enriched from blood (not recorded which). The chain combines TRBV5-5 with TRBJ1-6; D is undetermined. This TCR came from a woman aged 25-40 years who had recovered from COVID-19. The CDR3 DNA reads TGTGCCAGCAGCTGGGGAGGAGTCCTAAGGTCCTATAATTCACCCCTCCACTTT. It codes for CASSWGGVLRSYNSPLHF. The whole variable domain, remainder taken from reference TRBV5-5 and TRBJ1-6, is DAGVTQSPTHLIKTRGQQVTLRCSPISGHKSVSWYQQVLGQGPQFIFQYYEKEERGRGNFPDRFSARQFPNYSSELNVNALLLGDSALYLCASSWGGVLRSYNSPLHFGNGTRLTVT.